The TCR beta chain described here comes from a study of control samples from healthy donors and cancer patients. In germline, CDR1 is MNHNY, CDR2 SVGAGI (reference sequence). This CDR3 region has 16 residues. V gave up 4 bases and J gave up 2 bases, with 15 bases separating them. The method was immunoSEQ multiplex PCR; TCRdb's version includes in-frame clones alone and lacks a portion of them. The sample consists of more than 95,000 clones, around 91% of them appearing once. The sequence came from a woman aged 45-65 years with colorectal cancer. The sequenced material came from PBMCs. The chain links TRBV6-6 to TRBJ1-3, with a tentative D call TRBD1 (6 bases). The CDR3: CASSWRTEPPGNTIYF. The CDR3 coding sequence is TGTGCCAGCAGTTGGAGGACAGAACCTCCTGGAAACACCATATATTTT.